The 14 T cell receptor beta chains below come from one sample, sequenced in a study of blood T cell repertoires in COVID-19. Profiled with immunoSEQ multiplex PCR; TCRdb holds only in-frame clones, not every one. Among about 670,000 clones listed, about 87% were seen once. Sequenced input: peripheral blood. The receptor set was obtained from a woman aged 18-35 years with acute or convalescent COVID-19.

The genes are TRBV4-1 and TRBJ1-2; D gene unclear. V shed 1 base and J shed 2 bases, with 11 bases lying between them. There are 15 residues in the CDR3. Germline V gives CDR1 MGHRA, CDR2 YSYEKL. CDR3 DNA sequence: TGCGCCAGCAGCCAAGGTGAGGCTTTAAACTATGGCTACACCTTC. Translating it yields CASSQGEALNYGYTF.

The chain carries TRBV21-1 and TRBJ2-7; TRBD1, the table's D call, lacks a check against the DNA. TRBV21-1 is a recognized pseudogene. This CDR3 is 13 amino acids long. The CDR3 protein is CASTCQGGVEQYF. CDR3 sequence (DNA): TGTGCCAGCACTTGTCAGGGGGGAGTCGAGCAGTACTTC.

This clone was counted a few times. V gene TRBV6-1 combines with J gene TRBJ2-7; 8 bases are a match to TRBD2. CDR1 and CDR2 (germline): MNHNS, SASEGT. The CDR3 runs 15 residues. The V gene end was trimmed by 0 bases and the J gene end by 5 bases; junction bases not matched to a gene: 6. This CDR3 reads CASSEAFGGAHEQYF. As DNA, the CDR3 is TGTGCCAGCAGTGAAGCTTTCGGGGGGGCCCACGAGCAGTACTTC.

This chain links TRBV7-9 with TRBJ1-1; D remains ambiguous. The CDR3 runs to 11 residues. The V end lost 5 bases, the J end lost 9 bases, and 10 bases lay between the germline ends. Germline lookup yields CDR1 SEHNR and CDR2 FQNEAQ (reference sequence). The CDR3 nucleotides read TGTGCCAGCAGCCAGGCGCAGCAAGCTTTCTTT. It codes for CASSQAQQAFF.

The chain uses TRBV23-1 and TRBJ1-2, with D possibly TRBD1 on 5 matching bases. TRBV23-1 falls under the ORF class, with uncertain function. Trimming took off 0 bases at V and 5 bases at J, with 13 bases between the two ends. The CDR3 extends over 15 amino acids. This CDR3 is CASSQSRGRRYGYTF. The CDR3 region has the DNA TGCGCCAGCAGTCAATCGCGGGGACGGAGATATGGCTACACCTTC.

This clone was detected once. The chain is built from TRBV2 and TRBJ2-2; 9 bases line up with TRBD1. CDR3 size: 18 residues. The germline gives CDR1 SNHLY, CDR2 FYNNEI. After removal of 4 bases from V and 6 bases from J, the junction contained 15 bases not matched to a gene. The CDR3 sequence is CASSVRKGGQGVSGELFF. The CDR3 nucleotides read TGTGCCAGCAGTGTCAGAAAGGGGGGACAGGGAGTTTCCGGGGAGCTGTTTTTT.

This chain connects TRBV9 to TRBJ2-7; 8 nucleotides agree with TRBD1. CDR1 is SGDLS, CDR2 YYNGEE, per germline. The CDR3 covers 14 residues. V lost 4 bases to trimming and J lost 7 bases; unmatched junction nucleotides: 10. The CDR3 DNA reads TGTGCCAGCAGCCAAACAGGGGGTCCCTGGGAGCAGTACTTC. The encoded protein is CASSQTGGPWEQYF.

The rearrangement links TRBV7-3 to TRBJ2-1; possible D gene TRBD1, 6 bases. The CDR3 extends over 14 amino acids. The germline V and J ends were trimmed by 5 bases and 6 bases, with 14 bases remaining between them. Germline assignment: CDR1 SGHTA and CDR2 FQGTGA. The CDR3 loop reads CASSPRGRGNEQFF. The CDR3 DNA reads TGTGCCAGCAGCCCCCGCGGCAGGGGCAATGAGCAGTTCTTC.

V is TRBV19 and J is TRBJ1-6; tentatively, D is TRBD1 (5 bases). The CDR3 spans 19 residues. Germline V lookup: CDR1 LNHDA, CDR2 SQIVND (reference sequence). Trimming shortened V by 4 bases and J by 0 bases, and 19 bases separated the two germline ends. This CDR3 is CASSRGLGLWSSYNSPLHF. CDR3 nucleotides: TGTGCCAGTAGTAGGGGACTGGGACTATGGAGCTCCTATAATTCACCCCTCCACTTT.

This chain uses TRBV14 with TRBJ1-2; a weak D match, TRBD1 (6 bases). CDR1 and CDR2 (germline): SGHDN, FVKESK. V lost 3 bases, J lost 5 bases, and 16 bases lay in between. CDR3 size: 15 residues. CDR3 DNA sequence: TGTGCCAGCAGCCAGTGGCGGGGGGCGGCTTATGGCTACACCTTC. Translated, it gives CASSQWRGAAYGYTF.

Here the CDR3 DNA reads TGTGCCAGCAGCCCCAGGGGGGCCGGCAATGAGCAGTTCTTC. This gives the protein CASSPRGAGNEQFF. The rearrangement joins TRBV7-3 to TRBJ2-1; D might be TRBD1 (7 bases). Trimming shortened V by 5 bases and J by 6 bases, and 14 bases separated the two germline ends. This CDR3 contains 14 residues. Germline assignment: CDR1 SGHTA and CDR2 FQGTGA.

This clone was observed a few times. The J gene is TRBJ2-7, the V gene TRBV5-1; 8 bases line up with TRBD1. The V and J ends lost 4 bases and 3 bases, in that order; junction bases with no gene match: 6. Germline values: CDR1 SGHRS, CDR2 YFSETQ. This CDR3 comprises 14 residues. The CDR3 here is CASSHGQGGYEQYF. The CDR3 nucleotides are TGCGCCAGCAGCCATGGACAGGGCGGCTACGAGCAGTACTTC.

The chain recombines TRBV6-5 with TRBJ2-7, with D perhaps matching TRBD1 (5 bases). V lost 6 bases and J 2 bases, leaving 14 bases between the germline ends. The germline gives CDR1 MNHEY, CDR2 SVGAGI. The CDR3 is 14 amino acids. The CDR3 sequence is CASRQGFRAYEQYF. As DNA, the CDR3 is TGTGCCAGCAGGCAGGGTTTCAGGGCCTACGAGCAGTACTTC.

The V and J genes are TRBV7-2 and TRBJ1-5; D is undetermined. This CDR3 region has 14 residues. Trimming pared 3 bases from V and 5 bases from J, leaving 11 bases between. The germline CDR1 and CDR2 sequences are SGHTA and FQGNSA. The CDR3 sequence is CASSLSSIDQPQHF. The CDR3 DNA reads as TGTGCCAGCAGCTTGTCGAGTATAGATCAGCCCCAGCATTTT.